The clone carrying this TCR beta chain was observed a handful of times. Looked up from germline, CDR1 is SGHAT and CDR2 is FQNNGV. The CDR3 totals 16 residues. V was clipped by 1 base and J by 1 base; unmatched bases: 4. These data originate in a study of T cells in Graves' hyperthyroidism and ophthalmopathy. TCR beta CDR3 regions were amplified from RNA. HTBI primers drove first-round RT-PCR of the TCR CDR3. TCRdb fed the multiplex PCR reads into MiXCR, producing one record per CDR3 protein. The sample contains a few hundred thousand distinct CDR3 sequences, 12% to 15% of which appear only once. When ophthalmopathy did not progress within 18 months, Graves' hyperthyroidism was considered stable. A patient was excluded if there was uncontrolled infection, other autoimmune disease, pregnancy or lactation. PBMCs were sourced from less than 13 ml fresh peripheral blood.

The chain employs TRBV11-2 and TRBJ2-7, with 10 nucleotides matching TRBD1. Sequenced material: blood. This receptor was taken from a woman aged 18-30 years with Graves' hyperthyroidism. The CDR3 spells CASSLGDRGLSYEQYF. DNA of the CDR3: TGTGCCAGCAGCTTAGGGGACAGGGGCTTGTCCTACGAGCAGTACTTC.